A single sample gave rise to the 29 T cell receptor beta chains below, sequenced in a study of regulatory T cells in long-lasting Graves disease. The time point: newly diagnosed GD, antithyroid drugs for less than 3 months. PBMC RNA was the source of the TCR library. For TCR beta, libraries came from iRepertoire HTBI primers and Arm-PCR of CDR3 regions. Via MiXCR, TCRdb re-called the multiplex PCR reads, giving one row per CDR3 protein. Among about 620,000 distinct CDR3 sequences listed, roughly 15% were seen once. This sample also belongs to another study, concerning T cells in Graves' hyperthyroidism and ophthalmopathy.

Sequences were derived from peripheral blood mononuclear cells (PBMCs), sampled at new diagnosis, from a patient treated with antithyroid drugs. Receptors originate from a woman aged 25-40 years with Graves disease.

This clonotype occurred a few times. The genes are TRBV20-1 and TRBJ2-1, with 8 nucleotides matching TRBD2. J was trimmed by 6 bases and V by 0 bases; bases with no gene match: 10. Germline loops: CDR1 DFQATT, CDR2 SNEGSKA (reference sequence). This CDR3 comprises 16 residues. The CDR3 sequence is CSARDLTSGFVNEQFF. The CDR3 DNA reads TGCAGTGCTAGAGATCTTACTAGCGGCTTTGTCAATGAGCAGTTCTTC.

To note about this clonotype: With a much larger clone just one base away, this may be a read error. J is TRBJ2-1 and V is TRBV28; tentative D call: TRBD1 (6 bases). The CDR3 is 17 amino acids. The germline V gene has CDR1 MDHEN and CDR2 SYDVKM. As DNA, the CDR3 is TGTGTCAGCAGCCTCCACCCCGACAGGACTTCCTACAATGAGCAGTTCTTC. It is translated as CVSSLHPDRTSYNEQFF.

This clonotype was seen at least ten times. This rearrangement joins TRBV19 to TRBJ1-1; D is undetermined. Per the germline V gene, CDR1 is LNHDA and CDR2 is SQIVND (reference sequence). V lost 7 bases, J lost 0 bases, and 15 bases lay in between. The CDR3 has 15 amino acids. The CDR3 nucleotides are TGTGCCAGTAACTCCCCCGGGCCGATGAACACTGAAGCTTTCTTT. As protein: CASNSPGPMNTEAFF.

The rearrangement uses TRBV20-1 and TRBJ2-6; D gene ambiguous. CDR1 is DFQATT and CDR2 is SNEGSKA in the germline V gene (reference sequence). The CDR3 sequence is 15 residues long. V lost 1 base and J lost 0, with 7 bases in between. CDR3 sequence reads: CSARGSDSGANVLTF. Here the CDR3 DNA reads TGCAGTGCTAGAGGGTCGGACTCTGGGGCCAACGTCCTGACTTTC.

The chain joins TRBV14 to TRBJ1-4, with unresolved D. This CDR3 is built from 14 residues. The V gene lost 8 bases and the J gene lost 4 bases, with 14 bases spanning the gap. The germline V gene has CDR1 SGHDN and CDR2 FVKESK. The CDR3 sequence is CASSGHRINEKLFF. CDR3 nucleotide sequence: TGTGCCAGCTCCGGCCACAGAATTAATGAAAAACTGTTTTTT. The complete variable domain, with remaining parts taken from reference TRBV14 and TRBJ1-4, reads EAGVTQFPSHSVIEKGQTVTLRCDPISGHDNLYWYRRVMGKEIKFLLHFVKESKQDESGMPNNRFLAERTGGTYSTLKVQPAELEDSGVYFCASSGHRINEKLFFGSGTQLSVL.

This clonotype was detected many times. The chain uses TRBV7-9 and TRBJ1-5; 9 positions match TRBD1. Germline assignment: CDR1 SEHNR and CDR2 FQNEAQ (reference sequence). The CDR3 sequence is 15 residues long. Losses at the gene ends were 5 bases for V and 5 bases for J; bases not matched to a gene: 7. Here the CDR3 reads CASSLGTGFYQPQHF. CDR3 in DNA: TGTGCCAGCAGCCTCGGGACAGGGTTCTATCAGCCCCAGCATTTT.

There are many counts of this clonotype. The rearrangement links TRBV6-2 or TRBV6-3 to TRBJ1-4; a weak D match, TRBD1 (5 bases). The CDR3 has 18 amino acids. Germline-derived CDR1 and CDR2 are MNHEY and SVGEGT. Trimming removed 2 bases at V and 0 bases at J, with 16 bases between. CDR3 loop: CASSYRGWDVATNEKLFF. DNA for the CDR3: TGTGCCAGCAGTTACCGGGGGTGGGATGTGGCAACTAATGAAAAACTGTTTTTT.

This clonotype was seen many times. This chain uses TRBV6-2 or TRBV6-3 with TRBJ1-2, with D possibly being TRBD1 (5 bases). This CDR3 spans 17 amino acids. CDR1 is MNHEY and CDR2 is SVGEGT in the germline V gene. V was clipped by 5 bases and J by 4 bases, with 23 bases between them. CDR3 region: CASSEDPLTAYAYGYTF. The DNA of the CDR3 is TGTGCCAGCAGTGAAGACCCCCTGACAGCCTATGCCTATGGCTACACCTTC.

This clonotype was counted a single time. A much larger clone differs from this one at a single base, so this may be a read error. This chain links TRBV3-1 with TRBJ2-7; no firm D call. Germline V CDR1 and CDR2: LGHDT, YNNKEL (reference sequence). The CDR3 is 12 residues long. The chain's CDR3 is CASSQTIYGQYF. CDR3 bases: TGTGCCAGCAGCCAGACGATCTACGGGCAGTACTTC.

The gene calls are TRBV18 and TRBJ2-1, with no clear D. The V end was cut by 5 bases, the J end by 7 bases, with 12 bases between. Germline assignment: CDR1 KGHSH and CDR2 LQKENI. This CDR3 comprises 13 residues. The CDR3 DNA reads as TGTGCCAGCTCAAGCCACGCGGAAAATGAGCAGTTCTTC. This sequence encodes CASSSHAENEQFF.

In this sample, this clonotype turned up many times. CDR3 DNA: TGTGCCAGCAGTCCAACCGGGCCACCCATGGAAGCTTTCTTT. Translating it yields CASSPTGPPMEAFF. J is TRBJ1-1 and V is TRBV28, with D unresolved. CDR1 and CDR2 from the germline V gene are MDHEN and SYDVKM. Trimming removed 5 bases from V and 8 bases from J, with 18 bases in between. The CDR3 covers 14 residues.

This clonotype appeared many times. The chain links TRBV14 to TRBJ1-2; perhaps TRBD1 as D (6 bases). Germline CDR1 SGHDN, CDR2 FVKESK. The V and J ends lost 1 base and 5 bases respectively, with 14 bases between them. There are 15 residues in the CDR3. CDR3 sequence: CASSQGPGVEYGYTF. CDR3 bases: TGTGCCAGCAGCCAAGGGCCAGGGGTTGAATATGGCTACACCTTC. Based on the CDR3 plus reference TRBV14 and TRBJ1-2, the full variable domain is EAGVTQFPSHSVIEKGQTVTLRCDPISGHDNLYWYRRVMGKEIKFLLHFVKESKQDESGMPNNRFLAERTGGTYSTLKVQPAELEDSGVYFCASSQGPGVEYGYTFGSGTRLTVV.

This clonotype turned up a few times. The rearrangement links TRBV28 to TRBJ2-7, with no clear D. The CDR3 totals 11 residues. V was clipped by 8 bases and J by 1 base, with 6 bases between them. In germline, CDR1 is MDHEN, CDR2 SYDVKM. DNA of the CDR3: TGTGCCAGCCAGCAGTCCTACGAGCAGTACTTC. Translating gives CASQQSYEQYF.

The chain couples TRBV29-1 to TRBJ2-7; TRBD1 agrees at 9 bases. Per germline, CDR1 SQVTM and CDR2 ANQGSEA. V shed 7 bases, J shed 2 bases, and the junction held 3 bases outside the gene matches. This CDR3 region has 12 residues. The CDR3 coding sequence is TGCAGCGGGGGACAGGGAACCTACGAGCAGTACTTC. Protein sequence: CSGGQGTYEQYF.

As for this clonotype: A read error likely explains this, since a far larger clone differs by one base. The CDR3 loop is CASSLVTETQHF. Written as DNA, the CDR3 is TGTGCCAGCAGCTTAGTTACGGAGACCCAGCACTTC. The rearrangement uses TRBV11-2 and TRBJ2-1; D is undetermined. Germline-derived CDR1 and CDR2 are SGHAT and FQNNGV. This CDR3 contains 12 residues.

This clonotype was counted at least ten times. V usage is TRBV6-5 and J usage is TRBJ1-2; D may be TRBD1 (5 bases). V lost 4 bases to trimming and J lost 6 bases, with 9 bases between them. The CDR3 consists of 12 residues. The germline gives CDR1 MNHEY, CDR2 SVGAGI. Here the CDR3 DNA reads TGTGCCAGCAGTTCTATGGGGGATGGCTACACCTTC. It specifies CASSSMGDGYTF.

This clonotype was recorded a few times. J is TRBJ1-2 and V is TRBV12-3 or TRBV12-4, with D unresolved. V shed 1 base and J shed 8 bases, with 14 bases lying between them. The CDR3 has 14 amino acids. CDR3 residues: CASSLGAGIGGYTF. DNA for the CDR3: TGTGCCAGCAGTTTAGGAGCGGGAATAGGCGGCTACACCTTC.

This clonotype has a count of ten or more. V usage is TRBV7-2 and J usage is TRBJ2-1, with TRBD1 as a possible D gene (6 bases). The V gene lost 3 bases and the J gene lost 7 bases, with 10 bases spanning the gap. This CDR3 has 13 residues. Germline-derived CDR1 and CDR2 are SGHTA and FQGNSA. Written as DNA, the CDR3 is TGTGCCAGCAGCTTCCAGCAGGGGAATGAGCAGTTCTTC. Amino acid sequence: CASSFQQGNEQFF. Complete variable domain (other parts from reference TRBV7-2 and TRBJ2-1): GAGVSQSPSNKVTEKGKDVELRCDPISGHTALYWYRQSLGQGLEFLIYFQGNSAPDKSGLPSDRFSAERTGGSVSTLTIQRTQQEDSAVYLCASSFQQGNEQFFGPGTRLTVL.

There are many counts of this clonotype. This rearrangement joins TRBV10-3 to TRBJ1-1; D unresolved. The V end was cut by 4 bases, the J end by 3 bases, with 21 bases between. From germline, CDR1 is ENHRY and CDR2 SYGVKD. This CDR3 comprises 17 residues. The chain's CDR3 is CAISAGGIAETYTEAFF. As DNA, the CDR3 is TGTGCCATCAGTGCGGGAGGGATAGCAGAAACGTACACTGAAGCTTTCTTT.

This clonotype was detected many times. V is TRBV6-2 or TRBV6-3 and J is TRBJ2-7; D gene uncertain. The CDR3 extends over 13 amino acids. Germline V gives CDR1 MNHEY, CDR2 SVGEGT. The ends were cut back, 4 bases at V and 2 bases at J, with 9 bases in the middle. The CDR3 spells CASSLTWTYEQYF. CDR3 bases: TGTGCCAGCAGTTTAACTTGGACCTACGAGCAGTACTTC.

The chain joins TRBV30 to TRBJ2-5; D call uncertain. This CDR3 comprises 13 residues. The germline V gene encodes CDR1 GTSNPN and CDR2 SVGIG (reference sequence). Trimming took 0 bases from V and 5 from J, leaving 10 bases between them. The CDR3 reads CAWSVLGTETQYF. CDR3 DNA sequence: TGTGCCTGGAGTGTTTTAGGAACTGAGACCCAGTACTTC.

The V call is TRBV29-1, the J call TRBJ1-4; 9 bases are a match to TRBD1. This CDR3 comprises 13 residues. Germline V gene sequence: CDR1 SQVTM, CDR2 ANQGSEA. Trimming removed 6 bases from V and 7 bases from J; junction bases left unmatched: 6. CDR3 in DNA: TGCAGCGTCGAGGGACAGGGCCCTGAAAAACTGTTTTTT. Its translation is CSVEGQGPEKLFF.

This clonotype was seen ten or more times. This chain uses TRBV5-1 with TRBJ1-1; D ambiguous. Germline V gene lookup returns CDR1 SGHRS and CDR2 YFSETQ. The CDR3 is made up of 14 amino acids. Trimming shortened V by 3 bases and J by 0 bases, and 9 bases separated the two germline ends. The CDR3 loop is CASSSRPVNTEAFF. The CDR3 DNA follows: TGCGCCAGCAGCTCGAGACCCGTGAACACTGAAGCTTTCTTT. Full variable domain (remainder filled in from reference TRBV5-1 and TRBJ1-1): KAGVTQTPRYLIKTRGQQVTLSCSPISGHRSVSWYQQTPGQGLQFLFEYFSETQRNKGNFPGRFSGRQFSNSRSEMNVSTLELGDSALYLCASSSRPVNTEAFFGQGTRLTVV.

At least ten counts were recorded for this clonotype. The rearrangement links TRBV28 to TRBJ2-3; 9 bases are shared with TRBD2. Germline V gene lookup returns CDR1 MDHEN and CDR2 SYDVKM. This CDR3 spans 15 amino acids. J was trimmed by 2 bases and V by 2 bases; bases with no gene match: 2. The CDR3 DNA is TGTGCCAGCAGTTTACTAGCGGGATCCACAGATACGCAGTATTTT. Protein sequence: CASSLLAGSTDTQYF.

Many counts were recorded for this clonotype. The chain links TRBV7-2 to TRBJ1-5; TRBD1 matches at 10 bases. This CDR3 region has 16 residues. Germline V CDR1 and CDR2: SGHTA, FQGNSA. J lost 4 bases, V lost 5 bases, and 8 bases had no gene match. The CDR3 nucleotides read TGTGCCAGCAGCCCGAAGACAGGGGGCGGAAATCAGCCCCAGCATTTT. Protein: CASSPKTGGGNQPQHF.

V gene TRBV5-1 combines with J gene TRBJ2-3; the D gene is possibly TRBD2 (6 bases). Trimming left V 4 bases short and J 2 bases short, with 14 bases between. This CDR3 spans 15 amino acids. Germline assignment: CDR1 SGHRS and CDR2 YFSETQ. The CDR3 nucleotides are TGCGCCAGCAGCGGGGACTGGGGGATCACAGATACGCAGTATTTT. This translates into CASSGDWGITDTQYF.

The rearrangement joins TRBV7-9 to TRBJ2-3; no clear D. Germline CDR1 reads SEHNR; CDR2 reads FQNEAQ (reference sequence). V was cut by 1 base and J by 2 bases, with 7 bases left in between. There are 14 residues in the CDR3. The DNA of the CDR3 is TGTGCCAGCAGCTTAGGGCTAACCACAGATACGCAGTATTTT. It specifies CASSLGLTTDTQYF.

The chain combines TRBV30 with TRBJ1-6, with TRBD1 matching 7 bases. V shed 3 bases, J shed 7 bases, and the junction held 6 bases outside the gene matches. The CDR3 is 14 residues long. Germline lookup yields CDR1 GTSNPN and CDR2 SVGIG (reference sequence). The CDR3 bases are TGTGCCTGGAGCCCCAACAGGGGAAATTCACCCCTCCACTTT. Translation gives CAWSPNRGNSPLHF. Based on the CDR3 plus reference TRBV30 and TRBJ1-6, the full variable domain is SQTIHQWPATLVQPVGSPLSLECTVEGTSNPNLYWYRQAAGRGLQLLFYSVGIGQISSEVPQNLSASRPQDRQFILSSKKLLLSDSGFYLCAWSPNRGNSPLHFGNGTRLTVT.

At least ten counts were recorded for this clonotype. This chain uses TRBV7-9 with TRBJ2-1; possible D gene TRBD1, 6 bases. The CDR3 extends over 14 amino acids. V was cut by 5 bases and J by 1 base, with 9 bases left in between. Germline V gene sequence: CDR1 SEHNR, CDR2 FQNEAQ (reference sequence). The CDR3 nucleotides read TGTGCCAGCAGCAAGGACAGTTCCTACAATGAGCAGTTCTTC. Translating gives CASSKDSSYNEQFF.